Below, 17 T cell receptor beta chains from the same sample are listed, as sequenced in a study of blood T cell repertoires in COVID-19. The repertoire was sequenced with immunoSEQ multiplex PCR; TCRdb's copy has only in-frame clones and lacks some. The table has 120,000 to 150,000 clones, approximately 92% seen once. Sequencing input: peripheral blood. The source is a man between 18 and 29 years old with COVID-19, enrolled during active disease.

V gene TRBV28 combines with J gene TRBJ2-7, with 7 bases lining up with TRBD2. This CDR3 is 19 amino acids long. Germline V gene data show CDR1 as MDHEN and CDR2 as SYDVKM. J gave up 3 bases and V 4 bases, and 21 bases lay outside the gene matches. DNA of the CDR3: TGTGCCAGCAGTTACACCCCTCTGAGAATGGCGCGGGAGAACTACGAGCAGTACTTC. This sequence encodes CASSYTPLRMARENYEQYF.

This chain uses TRBV5-8 with TRBJ1-6; TRBD1 is a possible D gene (6 bases). The V gene's germline CDR1 is SGHTS and CDR2 YDEGEE. The CDR3 is made up of 16 amino acids. V lost 3 bases and J 9 bases, leaving 19 bases between the germline ends. The CDR3 DNA follows: TGTGCCAGCAGCTATGGAAGCCTGGGCAGGGGTTCACCCCTCCACTTT. The encoded protein is CASSYGSLGRGSPLHF.

This clone was recorded a few times. The J gene is TRBJ2-2, the V gene TRBV5-6; 7 nucleotides agree with TRBD2. Germline assignment: CDR1 SGHDT and CDR2 YYEEEE. The CDR3 is 13 amino acids. The V and J ends lost 0 bases and 7 bases, in that order; junction bases with no gene match: 0. Here the CDR3 reads CASSLGEGGELFF. CDR3 nucleotide sequence: TGTGCCAGCAGCTTGGGGGAGGGCGGGGAGCTGTTTTTT.

This chain connects TRBV5-4 to TRBJ1-1; D possibly corresponds to TRBD1 (6 bases). The germline V and J ends were trimmed by 3 bases and 9 bases, with 12 bases remaining between them. CDR1 is SGHNT, CDR2 YYREEE, per germline (reference sequence). The CDR3 is 12 amino acids. The CDR3 spells CASSYSGTQAFF. The CDR3 nucleotides read TGTGCCAGCAGCTATTCCGGGACACAAGCTTTCTTT.

The chain combines TRBV21-1 with TRBJ1-1. TRBV21-1 is recorded as a pseudogene. The CDR3 extends over 18 amino acids. The CDR3 region has the DNA TGTGCCAGCAGCAAAGAAGGTTATCGGGATGAAAAGAACACTGAAGCTTTCTTT. Translation gives CASSKEGYRDEKNTEAFF.

V is TRBV28 and J is TRBJ1-1; TRBD1 agrees at 7 bases. Germline V CDR1 and CDR2: MDHEN, SYDVKM. The V gene end was trimmed by 2 bases and the J gene end by 1 base; junction bases not matched to a gene: 1. The CDR3 has 14 amino acids. The CDR3 DNA follows: TGTGCCAGCAGTTTAAGGGGGCAGAACACTGAAGCTTTCTTT. This gives the protein CASSLRGQNTEAFF.

The chain uses TRBV7-8 and TRBJ1-1, with D maybe TRBD1 (5 bases). Trimming shortened V by 5 bases and J by 1 base, and 17 bases separated the two germline ends. CDR1 and CDR2 (germline): SGHVS, FQNEAQ. The CDR3 runs to 16 residues. The DNA for the CDR3 is TGTGCCAGCAGCCCTTTGACCGGGACTCCGAACACTGAAGCTTTCTTT. This translates into CASSPLTGTPNTEAFF.

The V call is TRBV5-1, the J call TRBJ1-6, with a weak D call TRBD1 (6 bases). Germline CDR1 SGHRS, CDR2 YFSETQ. This CDR3 comprises 16 residues. V was trimmed by 4 bases and J by 3 bases, leaving 14 bases between them. CDR3 amino acids: CASSLGKQGYNSPLHF. CDR3 in DNA: TGCGCCAGCAGCCTTGGGAAACAGGGCTATAATTCACCCCTCCACTTT.

The V gene is TRBV6-5, the J gene TRBJ1-4, with 7 bases lining up with TRBD1. After removal of 2 bases from V and 7 bases from J, the junction contained 4 bases not matched to a gene. The CDR3 totals 14 residues. Germline V gives CDR1 MNHEY, CDR2 SVGAGI. This chain's CDR3 is CASSYTGVGEKLFF. The CDR3 DNA reads TGTGCCAGCAGTTACACAGGGGTGGGTGAAAAACTGTTTTTT.

The rearrangement links TRBV6-6 to TRBJ1-4; no clear D gene. Trimming took off 2 bases at V and 5 bases at J, with 12 bases between the two ends. This CDR3 has 15 residues. Germline assignment: CDR1 MNHNY and CDR2 SVGAGI (reference sequence). The CDR3 nucleotides are TGTGCCAGCAGTTACACCCGGGGTCCGAATGAAAAACTGTTTTTT. This sequence encodes CASSYTRGPNEKLFF.

The count of this clone is one. This rearrangement joins TRBV28 to TRBJ2-1, with D maybe TRBD2 (7 bases). Between the trimmed V and J ends, which lost 11 bases and 6 bases, there was a span of 20 bases. The germline V gene encodes CDR1 MDHEN and CDR2 SYDVKM. The CDR3 covers 14 residues. This CDR3 reads CASSGGGGGNEQFF. CDR3 coding DNA: TGTGCCTCGTCAGGTGGGGGCGGGGGCAATGAGCAGTTCTTC. Full variable domain (remainder filled in from reference TRBV28 and TRBJ2-1): DVKVTQSSRYLVKRTGEKVFLECVQDMDHENMFWYRQDPGLGLRLIYFSYDVKMKEKGDIPEGYSVSREKKERFSLILESASTNQTSMYLCASSGGGGGNEQFFGPGTRLTVL.

The V call is TRBV23-1, the J call TRBJ1-2; possibly TRBD1 for D (5 bases). TRBV23-1 is noted as an ORF with a role that remains uncertain. This CDR3 comprises 15 residues. Trimming pared 5 bases from V and 0 bases from J, leaving 13 bases between. CDR3 loop: CASSYRDSANYGYTF. The CDR3 DNA reads TGCGCCAGCAGTTACCGGGACTCCGCTAACTATGGCTACACCTTC.

This chain links TRBV27 with TRBJ2-1, with TRBD1 as a possible D gene (5 bases). CDR3 size: 11 residues. Trimming cost V 5 bases and J 8 bases, with 7 bases left between them. Per the germline V gene, CDR1 is MNHEY and CDR2 is SMNVEV (reference sequence). CDR3 region: CASSQGDEQFF. CDR3 DNA: TGTGCCAGCAGTCAGGGTGATGAGCAGTTCTTC.

This chain uses TRBV5-4 with TRBJ2-7; 7 bases are shared with TRBD2. V lost 4 bases, J lost 3 bases, and 7 bases stayed unmatched. The CDR3 sequence is 14 residues long. From germline, CDR1 is SGHNT and CDR2 YYREEE (reference sequence). Here the CDR3 DNA reads TGTGCCAGCAGCGCCGGAGCGGGATTCTACGAGCAGTACTTC. Protein sequence: CASSAGAGFYEQYF.

V gene TRBV10-2 combines with J gene TRBJ2-7, with a possible D match to TRBD2 (5 bases). Per the germline V gene, CDR1 is WSHSY and CDR2 is SAAADI. The V gene lost 5 bases and the J gene lost 1 base, with 18 bases spanning the gap. This CDR3 region has 16 residues. The CDR3 is CASSLWESRDSYEQYF. CDR3 sequence (DNA): TGCGCCAGCAGTTTGTGGGAGTCGAGGGATTCCTACGAGCAGTACTTC.

This clone showed up just once. This sequence joins TRBV4-1 and TRBJ2-2, with a tentative D call TRBD1 (7 bases). The CDR3 consists of 17 residues. CDR1 and CDR2 from the germline V gene are MGHRA and YSYEKL. V lost 6 bases and J 2 bases, leaving 19 bases between the germline ends. The CDR3 reads CASSPRQGGENTGELFF. In nucleotides, the CDR3 is TGCGCCAGCAGTCCCCGGCAGGGGGGTGAAAACACCGGGGAGCTGTTTTTT.

The rearrangement joins TRBV27 to TRBJ2-2; D uncertain. Per germline, CDR1 MNHEY and CDR2 SMNVEV (reference sequence). Deletions cut 9 bases from V and 1 base from J, with 12 bases between. The CDR3 covers 14 residues. The CDR3 region has the DNA TGTGCCAGTATCCGTCGTATGAACACCGGGGAGCTGTTTTTT. Its translation: CASIRRMNTGELFF.